This T cell receptor beta chain was captured by sequencing in a study of T cell changes during pregnancy in multiple sclerosis. TCRdb keeps only in-frame clones here, not all; method: immunoSEQ multiplex PCR. The table includes about 69,000 clones, approximately 92% detected once. The CDR3 spans 15 residues. Trimming took 2 bases from V and 4 from J, leaving 14 bases between them. Looked up from germline, CDR1 is SGHTA and CDR2 is FQGNSA. The sample consisted of peripheral blood, taken in the third trimester of pregnancy. This sequence was found in a female donor in good health, enrolled as a control in a pregnancy study. The chain combines TRBV7-2 with TRBJ1-1; D is perhaps TRBD1 (5 bases). CDR3 bases: TGTGCCAGCAGCTTAAGGGGCAGGGTGGGCACTGAAGCTTTCTTT. Its translation is CASSLRGRVGTEAFF. Drawing the rest from reference TRBV7-2 and TRBJ1-1, the complete variable domain is GAGVSQSPSNKVTEKGKDVELRCDPISGHTALYWYRQSLGQGLEFLIYFQGNSAPDKSGLPSDRFSAERTGGSVSTLTIQRTQQEDSAVYLCASSLRGRVGTEAFFGQGTRLTVV.